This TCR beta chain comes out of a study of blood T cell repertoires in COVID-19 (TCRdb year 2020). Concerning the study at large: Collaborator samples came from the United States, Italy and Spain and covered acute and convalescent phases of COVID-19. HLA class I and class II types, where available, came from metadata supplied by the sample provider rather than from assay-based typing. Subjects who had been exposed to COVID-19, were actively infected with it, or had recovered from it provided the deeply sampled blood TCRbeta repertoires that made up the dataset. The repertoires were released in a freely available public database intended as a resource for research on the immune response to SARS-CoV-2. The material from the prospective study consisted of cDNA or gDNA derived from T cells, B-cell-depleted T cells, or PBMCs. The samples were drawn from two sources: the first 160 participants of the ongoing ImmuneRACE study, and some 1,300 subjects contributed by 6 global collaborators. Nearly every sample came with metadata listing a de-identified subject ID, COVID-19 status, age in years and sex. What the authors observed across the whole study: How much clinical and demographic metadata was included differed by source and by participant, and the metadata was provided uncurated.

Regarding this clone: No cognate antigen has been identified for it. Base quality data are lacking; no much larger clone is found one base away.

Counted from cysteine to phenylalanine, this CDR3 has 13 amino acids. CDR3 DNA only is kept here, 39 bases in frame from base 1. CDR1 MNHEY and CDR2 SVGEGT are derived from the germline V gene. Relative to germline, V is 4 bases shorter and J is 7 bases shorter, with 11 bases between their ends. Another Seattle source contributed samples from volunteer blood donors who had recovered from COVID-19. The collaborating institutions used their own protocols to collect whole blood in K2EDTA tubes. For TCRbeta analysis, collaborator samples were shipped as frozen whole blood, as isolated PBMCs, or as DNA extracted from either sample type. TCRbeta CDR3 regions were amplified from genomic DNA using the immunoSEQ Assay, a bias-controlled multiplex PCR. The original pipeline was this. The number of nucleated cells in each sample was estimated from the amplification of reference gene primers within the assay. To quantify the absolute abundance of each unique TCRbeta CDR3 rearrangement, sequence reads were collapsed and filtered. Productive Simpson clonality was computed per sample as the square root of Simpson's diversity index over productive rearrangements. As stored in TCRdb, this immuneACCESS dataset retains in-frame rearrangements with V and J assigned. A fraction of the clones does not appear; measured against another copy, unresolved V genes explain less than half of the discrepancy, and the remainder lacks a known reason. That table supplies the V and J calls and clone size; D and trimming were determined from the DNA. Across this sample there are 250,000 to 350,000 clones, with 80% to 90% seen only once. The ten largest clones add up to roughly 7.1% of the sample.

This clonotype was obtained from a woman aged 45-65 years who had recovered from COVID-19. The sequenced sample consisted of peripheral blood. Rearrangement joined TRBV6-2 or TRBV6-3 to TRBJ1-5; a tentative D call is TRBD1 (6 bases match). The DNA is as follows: TGTGCCAGCAGTTTACAGGGTGAACAGCCCCAGCATTTT. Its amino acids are CASSLQGEQPQHF.